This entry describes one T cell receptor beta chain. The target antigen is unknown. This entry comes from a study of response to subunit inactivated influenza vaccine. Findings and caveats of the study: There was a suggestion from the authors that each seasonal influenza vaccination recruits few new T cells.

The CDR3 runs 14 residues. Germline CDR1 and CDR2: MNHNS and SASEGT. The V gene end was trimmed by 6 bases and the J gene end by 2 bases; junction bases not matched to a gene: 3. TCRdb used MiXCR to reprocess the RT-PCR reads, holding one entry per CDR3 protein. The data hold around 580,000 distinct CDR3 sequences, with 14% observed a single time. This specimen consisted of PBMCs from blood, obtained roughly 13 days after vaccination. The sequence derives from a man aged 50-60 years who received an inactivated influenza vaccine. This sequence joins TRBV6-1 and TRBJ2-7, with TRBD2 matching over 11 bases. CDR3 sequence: CASRGSGRAYEQYF. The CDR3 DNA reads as TGTGCCAGCAGGGGTAGCGGGAGGGCCTACGAGCAGTACTTC.